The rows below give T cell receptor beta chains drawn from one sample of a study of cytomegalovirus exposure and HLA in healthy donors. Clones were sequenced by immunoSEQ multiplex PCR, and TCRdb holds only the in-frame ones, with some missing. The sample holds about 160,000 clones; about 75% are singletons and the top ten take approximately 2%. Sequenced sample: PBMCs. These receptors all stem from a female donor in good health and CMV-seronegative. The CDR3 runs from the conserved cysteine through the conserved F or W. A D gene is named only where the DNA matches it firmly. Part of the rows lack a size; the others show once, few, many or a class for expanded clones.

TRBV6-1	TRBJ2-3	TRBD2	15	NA	TGTGCCAGCAGAGGCCTAGCGGGCTACACAGATACGCAGTATTTT	CASRGLAGYTDTQYF
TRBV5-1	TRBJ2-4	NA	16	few	TGCGCCAGCAGCTTGGGAGAACCCCTAGCCAAAAACATTCAGTACTTC	CASSLGEPLAKNIQYF
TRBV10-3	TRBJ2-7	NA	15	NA	TGTGCCATCAGTGCGCCAGGGGCGAGCTCCTACGAGCAGTACTTC	CAISAPGASSYEQYF
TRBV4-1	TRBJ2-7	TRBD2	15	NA	TGCGCCAGCAGCCAGGTCTCCGGACTAGCACGCGAGCAGTACTTC	CASSQVSGLAREQYF
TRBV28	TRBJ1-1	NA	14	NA	TGTGCCAGCAGTTCCCCGGACACTCAGGGTAGCGCTTTCTTT	CASSSPDTQGSAFF
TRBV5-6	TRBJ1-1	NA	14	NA	NA	CASSLGTWGAGTFF
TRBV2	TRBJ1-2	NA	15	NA	TGTGCCAGCGCCGATTGGACAGAGACTAACTATGGCTACACCTTC	CASADWTETNYGYTF
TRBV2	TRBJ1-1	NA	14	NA	TGTGCCAGCAGTGTTCAGGGGCAGAACACTGAAGCTTTCTTT	CASSVQGQNTEAFF
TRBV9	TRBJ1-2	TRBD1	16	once	TGTGCCAGCAGCGTAGACCGGGACAGGGGGCGGGATGGCTACACCTTC	CASSVDRDRGRDGYTF
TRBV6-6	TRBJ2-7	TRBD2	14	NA	TGTGCCGCCCAACGGACTAGCGGCTCCTACGAGCAGTACTTC	CAAQRTSGSYEQYF
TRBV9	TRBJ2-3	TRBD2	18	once	TGTGCCAGCAGCGTAGAGTCCCAGCGGGGGGGATTCACAGATACGCAGTATTTT	CASSVESQRGGFTDTQYF
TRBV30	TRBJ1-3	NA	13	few	TGTGCCTGGGAGACGGGACACGGAAACACCATATATTTT	CAWETGHGNTIYF
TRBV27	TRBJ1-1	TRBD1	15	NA	TGTGCCAGCAGTCCCAGACAGGGCGGCCGAGTGGAAGCTTTCTTT	CASSPRQGGRVEAFF
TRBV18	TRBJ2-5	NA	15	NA	TGTGCCAGCTCACCACTGGGCAGGCTCCAAGAGACCCAGTACTTC	CASSPLGRLQETQYF
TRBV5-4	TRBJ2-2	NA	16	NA	TGTGCCAGCAGCTTAGGTGGGGGGGCCGGCACCGGGGAGCTGTTTTTT	CASSLGGGAGTGELFF
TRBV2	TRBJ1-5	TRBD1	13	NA	TGTGCCAGTTACCGGGACAGGGGGCAGCCCCAGCATTTT	CASYRDRGQPQHF
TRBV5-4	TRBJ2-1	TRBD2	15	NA	TGTGCCAGCAGCTTAAGGACTAGCGCCCTCGGTAAGCAGTTCTTC	CASSLRTSALGKQFF
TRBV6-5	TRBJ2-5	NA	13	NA	TGTGCCAGCAGTTACTCTCGGAAACTAGCCCAGTACTTC	CASSYSRKLAQYF
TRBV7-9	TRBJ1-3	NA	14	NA	TGTGCCAGCAGCTTAGGACGGGTAGGAAACACCATATATTTT	CASSLGRVGNTIYF
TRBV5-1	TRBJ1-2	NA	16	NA	TGCGCCAGCAGTTCCCAGGATGGGCTAAGACGAAATGGCTACACCTTC	CASSSQDGLRRNGYTF
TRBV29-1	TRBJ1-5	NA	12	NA	TGCAGCGTTGGGGAGGAGGGTCAGCCCCAGCATTTT	CSVGEEGQPQHF
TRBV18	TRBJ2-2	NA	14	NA	TGTGCCAGCTCACCAAATCAGTACACCGGGGAGCTGTTTTTT	CASSPNQYTGELFF
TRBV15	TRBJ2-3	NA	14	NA	TGTGCCACCAGCAGAGAGGGCGGCACAGATACGCAGTATTTT	CATSREGGTDTQYF
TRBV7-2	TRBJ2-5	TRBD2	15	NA	TGTGCCAGCAGCATCCAGCGGGGGGCTGGGGAGACCCAGTACTTC	CASSIQRGAGETQYF
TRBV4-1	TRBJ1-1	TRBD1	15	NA	TGCGCCAGCAGCCAAGAGGGACAGGGGATCACTGAAGCTTTCTTT	CASSQEGQGITEAFF
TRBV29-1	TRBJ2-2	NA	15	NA	TGCAGCGTTGAAGAGGATAAGCGGAGGACCGGGGAGCTGTTTTTT	CSVEEDKRRTGELFF
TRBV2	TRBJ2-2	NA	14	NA	TGTGCCAGCAGTTCGGGACTTCTCACCGGGGAGCTGTTTTTT	CASSSGLLTGELFF
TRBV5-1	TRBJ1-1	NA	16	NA	TGCGCCAGCAGAGGGGGGGCGCGCCTCGAGAACACTGAAGCTTTCTTT	CASRGGARLENTEAFF
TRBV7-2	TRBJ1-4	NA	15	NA	TGTGCCAGCAGCTTCGGGGGGGCAACTAATGAAAAACTGTTTTTT	CASSFGGATNEKLFF
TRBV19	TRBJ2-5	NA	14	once	TGTGCCAGTAGGCTCTCCAGGGGGGAGGAGACCCAGTACTTC	CASRLSRGEETQYF
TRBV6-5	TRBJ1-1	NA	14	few	TGTGCCAGCAGTTACAGTCTCGGCAGACTGGAAGCTTTCTTT	CASSYSLGRLEAFF
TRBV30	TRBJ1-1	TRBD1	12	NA	TGTGCCTGGAGTCGGACAGGACTCGAAGCTTTCTTT	CAWSRTGLEAFF
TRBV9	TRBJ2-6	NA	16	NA	TGTGCCAGCAGCGTTCCCGGGGTGGTTGGGGCCAACGTCCTGACTTTC	CASSVPGVVGANVLTF
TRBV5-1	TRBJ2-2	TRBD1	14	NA	TGCGCCAGCAGGACAGGGGTGGACACCGGGGAGCTGTTTTTT	CASRTGVDTGELFF
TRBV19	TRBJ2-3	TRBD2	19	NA	TGTGCCAGTAGTATAGAACCTGGACTAGCGGGAAAGATCGCAGATACGCAGTATTTT	CASSIEPGLAGKIADTQYF
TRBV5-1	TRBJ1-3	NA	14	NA	TGCGCCAGCAGCTTGGCCAGCTCTGGAAACACCATATATTTT	CASSLASSGNTIYF
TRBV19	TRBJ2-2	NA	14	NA	TGTGCCAGTAGTATAGTCGAGAGAACCGGGGAGCTGTTTTTT	CASSIVERTGELFF
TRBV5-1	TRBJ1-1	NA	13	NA	TGCGCCAGCAGCGAACTAAAGAACACTGAAGCTTTCTTT	CASSELKNTEAFF
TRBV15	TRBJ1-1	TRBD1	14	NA	TGTGCCACCAGCAGAGCCGGGACAGGCACTGAAGCTTTCTTT	CATSRAGTGTEAFF
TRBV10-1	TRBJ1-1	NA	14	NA	TGCGCCAGCTCTCTCGAAAGGGGCGGCACTGAAGCTTTCTTT	CASSLERGGTEAFF
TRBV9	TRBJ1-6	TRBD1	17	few	TGTGCCAGCAGCGTAGGGACAGGGTCGGGAACAGATTCACCCCTCCACTTT	CASSVGTGSGTDSPLHF
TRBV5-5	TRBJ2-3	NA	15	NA	TGTGCCAGCAGCTTGGGGCAGGGTGGCACAGATACGCAGTATTTT	CASSLGQGGTDTQYF
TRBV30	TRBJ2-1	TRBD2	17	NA	TGTGCCTGGATGACTAGCGGGAGGTTTAGCTCCTACAATGAGCAGTTCTTC	CAWMTSGRFSSYNEQFF
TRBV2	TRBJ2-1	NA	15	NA	TGTGCCAGCAGCCTACTAGCCCCCTCCTACAATGAGCAGTTCTTC	CASSLLAPSYNEQFF
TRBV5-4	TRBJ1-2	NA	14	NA	TGTGCCAGCAGCTTCGGTGCCTCAGGGCCCAGCTACACCTTC	CASSFGASGPSYTF
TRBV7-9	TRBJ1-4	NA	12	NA	TGTGCCGAAGAGGCGGGAGATGAAAAACTGTTTTTT	CAEEAGDEKLFF
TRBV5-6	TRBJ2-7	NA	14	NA	TGTGCCAGCAGCTTGGACAGGACCATCTACGAGCAGTACTTC	CASSLDRTIYEQYF
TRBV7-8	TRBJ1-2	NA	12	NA	TGTGCCAGCAGCCCCGTCAACTATGGCTACACCTTC	CASSPVNYGYTF
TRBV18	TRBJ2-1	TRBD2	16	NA	TGTGCCAGCTCACCACCCAGCGGGGGGGCGTGGAATGAGCAGTTCTTC	CASSPPSGGAWNEQFF
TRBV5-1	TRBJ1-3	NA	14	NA	TGCGCCAGCAGCCCCGGGGGGGACCTGAACACCATATATTTT	CASSPGGDLNTIYF
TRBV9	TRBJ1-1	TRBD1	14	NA	TGTGCCAGCAGCGTCACAGGGGGAGACACTGAAGCTTTCTTT	CASSVTGGDTEAFF
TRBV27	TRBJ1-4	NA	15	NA	TGTGCCAGCAGTTCGTATCAGGGAGGGAAGGAAAAACTGTTTTTT	CASSSYQGGKEKLFF
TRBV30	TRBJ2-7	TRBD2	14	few	TGTGCCTGGAGAGCGGGGGGCGATCTCTACGAGCAGTACTTC	CAWRAGGDLYEQYF
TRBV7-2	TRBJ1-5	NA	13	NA	TGTGCCAGCAGCTTAGACAGGGAGCAGCCCCAGCATTTT	CASSLDREQPQHF
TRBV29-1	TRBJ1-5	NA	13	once	TGCAGCGTTGACGATGCGGGCAATCAGCCCCAGCATTTT	CSVDDAGNQPQHF
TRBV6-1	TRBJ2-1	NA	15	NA	TGTGCCAGCACCCACGAAAGGGGTACACTCGGTGAGCAGTTCTTC	CASTHERGTLGEQFF
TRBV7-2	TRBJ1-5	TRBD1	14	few	TGTGCCAGCAGCGCGTGGACAGGGGGGCAGCCCCAGCATTTT	CASSAWTGGQPQHF
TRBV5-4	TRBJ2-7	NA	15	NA	TGTGCCAGCAGCCCGGGCCCCGACAGCTCCTACGAGCAGTACTTC	CASSPGPDSSYEQYF
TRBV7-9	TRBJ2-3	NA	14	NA	TGTGCCAGCAGCCTTAGCTTCGCCGGCAATACGCAGTATTTT	CASSLSFAGNTQYF